Presented here are 32 T cell receptor beta chains from one specimen sequenced in a study of coeliac disease. Repertoires were generated with immunoSEQ multiplex PCR, while TCRdb's copy carries only in-frame clones and drops some. The sample includes several thousand clones, approximately 71% of them seen just once. Antigen specificity for these receptors is unknown. General study points: Active celiac intraepithelial and lamina propria samples had lower TRB and TRG clonality than control samples.

Sequenced: intraepithelial lymphocytes from the gut. The receptors come from a woman aged 18-35 years with active celiac disease.

This clone was counted once. The chain has TRBV6-1 and TRBJ2-1; 8 bases agree with TRBD1. Trimming at V came to 2 bases and at J to 3 bases, leaving 6 bases not matched to a gene. The CDR3 covers 16 residues. The germline V gene encodes CDR1 MNHNS and CDR2 SASEGT. In nucleotides, the CDR3 is TGTGCCAGCAGTGAATATGACAGGGGCGACTACAATGAGCAGTTCTTC. Translation gives CASSEYDRGDYNEQFF.

Here the CDR3 reads CASSSRQGTQPQHF. Written as DNA, the CDR3 is TGTGCCAGCAGCTCTCGACAGGGAACGCAGCCCCAGCATTTT. This chain links TRBV7-8 with TRBJ1-5, with 7 bases that match TRBD1. This CDR3 has 14 residues. Germline CDR1 reads SGHVS; CDR2 reads FQNEAQ. V shed 4 bases, J shed 7 bases, and the junction held 7 bases outside the gene matches.

This clone has more than one count but fewer than ten. The rearrangement joins TRBV2 to TRBJ2-7; tentative D call: TRBD1 (5 bases). Germline assignment: CDR1 SNHLY and CDR2 FYNNEI. The CDR3 runs 14 residues. V was cut by 6 bases and J by 6 bases, with 18 bases left in between. The CDR3 loop reads CASRDPPYQGEQYF. In nucleotides, the CDR3 is TGTGCCAGCAGGGACCCTCCGTATCAGGGCGAGCAGTACTTC.

This chain links TRBV6-6 with TRBJ1-2, with D perhaps matching TRBD1 (6 bases). Trimming left V 4 bases short and J 4 bases short, with 13 bases between. The CDR3 is 14 residues long. Per germline, CDR1 MNHNY and CDR2 SVGAGI (reference sequence). The CDR3 DNA reads TGTGCCAGCAGTTCCTTCGGACAGCTCTATGGCTACACCTTC. Translated, it gives CASSSFGQLYGYTF.

CDR3 sequence (DNA): TGCGCCAGCAGCACCACTAGCGGGGGGGACACAGATACGCAGTATTTT. Translated, it gives CASSTTSGGDTDTQYF. V is TRBV4-1 and J is TRBJ2-3; 13 bases fit TRBD2. The CDR3 consists of 16 residues. J was trimmed by 2 bases and V by 5 bases; bases with no gene match: 4. Germline V gives CDR1 MGHRA, CDR2 YSYEKL.

There are a few counts of this clone. The chain carries TRBV6-5 and TRBJ1-6; 7 bases line up with TRBD1. With V trimmed by 5 bases and J by 7 bases, 8 bases remained unmatched. CDR1 MNHEY and CDR2 SVGAGI come from the germline V gene. CDR3 length equals 15 residues. The CDR3 loop is CASSKPGQRNSPLHF. For the CDR3, the DNA is TGTGCCAGCAGTAAGCCGGGACAGAGAAATTCACCCCTCCACTTT.

This clone was seen a few times. V is TRBV27 and J is TRBJ2-1; TRBD2 matches 7 bases. Per the germline V gene, CDR1 is MNHEY and CDR2 is SMNVEV (reference sequence). V lost 3 bases, J lost 5 bases, and 7 bases stayed unmatched. This CDR3 region has 15 residues. The CDR3 spells CASSFSGAGHNEQFF. As DNA, the CDR3 is TGTGCCAGCAGTTTCAGCGGGGCAGGACACAATGAGCAGTTCTTC.

The chain recombines TRBV5-3 with TRBJ1-2; D is possibly TRBD1 (6 bases). TRBV5-3 is identified as an open reading frame with a role that is uncertain. V lost 0 bases and J 2 bases, leaving 17 bases between the germline ends. There are 17 residues in the CDR3. The CDR3 nucleotides read TGTGCCAGAAGCTTGGCGGACAGTTTCCAACCCAACTATGGCTACACCTTC. Amino acids: CARSLADSFQPNYGYTF.

This clone was detected once. CDR3 residues: CASKTDRQETQYF. The DNA for the CDR3 is TGTGCCAGCAAAACCGACAGACAAGAGACCCAGTACTTC. The rearrangement uses TRBV28 and TRBJ2-5; a weak D match, TRBD1 (5 bases). This CDR3 comprises 13 residues. CDR1 and CDR2 (germline): MDHEN, SYDVKM. The V and J ends lost 7 bases and 2 bases respectively, with 11 bases between them.

This clone was found a few times. V is TRBV27 and J is TRBJ2-1; the D gene is possibly TRBD2 (6 bases). The V gene's germline CDR1 is MNHEY and CDR2 SMNVEV (reference sequence). The CDR3 extends over 15 amino acids. Trimming took 1 base from V and 9 from J, leaving 16 bases between them. The CDR3 DNA sequence: TGTGCCAGCAGTTTATTCGGGGGAGTGACGGGTGAGCAGTTCTTC. This sequence encodes CASSLFGGVTGEQFF.

The chain carries TRBV5-4 and TRBJ2-5; 8 bases agree with TRBD2. The ends lost 4 bases at V and 3 bases at J; junction bases unmatched: 11. The CDR3 loop spans 16 amino acids. Germline CDR1 is SGHNT and CDR2 is YYREEE (reference sequence). The CDR3 loop reads CASSPTPGGAKETQYF. CDR3 coding DNA: TGTGCCAGCAGCCCGACGCCGGGGGGGGCCAAAGAGACCCAGTACTTC.

This clone was seen a handful of times. V gene TRBV2 combines with J gene TRBJ2-7; 13 bases fit TRBD2. This CDR3 spans 13 amino acids. V lost 6 bases and J lost 7; bases outside the gene matches: 3. Germline loops: CDR1 SNHLY, CDR2 FYNNEI. The CDR3, as DNA: TGTGCCAGCAGACCGGGACTAGCGGGGGAGCAGTACTTC. Translating gives CASRPGLAGEQYF.

The V call is TRBV2, the J call TRBJ1-3; TRBD1 agrees at 10 bases. This CDR3 contains 17 residues. Trimming at V came to 6 bases and at J to 7 bases, leaving 15 bases not matched to a gene. Germline CDR1 is SNHLY and CDR2 is FYNNEI. CDR3 nucleotides: TGTGCCAGCAGCCTCCGCCCGAGGACAGGGGGATGGAACACCATATATTTT. Its protein is CASSLRPRTGGWNTIYF.

The rearrangement uses TRBV28 and TRBJ2-1; D possibly corresponds to TRBD2 (6 bases). This CDR3 spans 16 amino acids. Per germline, CDR1 MDHEN and CDR2 SYDVKM. V was clipped by 4 bases and J by 3 bases, with 16 bases between them. DNA of the CDR3: TGTGCCAGCAGTTGGGGACTTGGGGTTGACTACAATGAGCAGTTCTTC. This codes for CASSWGLGVDYNEQFF.

The chain has TRBV5-1 and TRBJ2-5; 9 nucleotides agree with TRBD2. The germline CDR1 and CDR2 sequences are SGHRS and YFSETQ. This CDR3 region has 17 residues. The V and J ends lost 0 bases and 5 bases, in that order; junction bases with no gene match: 11. The CDR3 region is CASSLGVVGGGAETQYF. The DNA for the CDR3 is TGCGCCAGCAGCTTGGGGGTAGTTGGCGGGGGGGCCGAGACCCAGTACTTC.

The chain combines TRBV4-1 with TRBJ2-3; TRBD1 matches 8 bases. This CDR3 is built from 14 residues. The ends lost 2 bases at V and 5 bases at J; junction bases unmatched: 3. CDR1 is MGHRA and CDR2 is YSYEKL in the germline V gene. The CDR3 nucleotides read TGCGCCAGCAGCCAACCACAGGGGGGAGATACGCAGTATTTT. It encodes CASSQPQGGDTQYF.

This clone was detected once. This chain uses TRBV28 with TRBJ2-6, with 7 nucleotides matching TRBD1. The germline gives CDR1 MDHEN, CDR2 SYDVKM. The CDR3 is 15 residues long. V gave up 4 bases and J gave up 5 bases; unmatched junction bases: 5. CDR3 DNA sequence: TGTGCCAGCAGTTCGCGACAGGGCTGGGCCAACGTCCTGACTTTC. It encodes CASSSRQGWANVLTF. The full variable domain, completed using reference TRBV28 and TRBJ2-6, is DVKVTQSSRYLVKRTGEKVFLECVQDMDHENMFWYRQDPGLGLRLIYFSYDVKMKEKGDIPEGYSVSREKKERFSLILESASTNQTSMYLCASSSRQGWANVLTFGAGSRLTVL.

The chain employs TRBV4-2 and TRBJ2-7; 12 bases map to TRBD2. Germline V gene sequence: CDR1 LGHNA, CDR2 YNFKEQ. The CDR3 spans 18 residues. The junction had 13 bases not matched to a gene; V was cut back by 0 bases and J by 7 bases. The CDR3 DNA sequence: TGTGCCAGCAGCCAAGAAGCACTAGCGGGGGGACCTTATCGGGAGCAGTACTTC. This translates into CASSQEALAGGPYREQYF.

This rearrangement joins TRBV7-8 to TRBJ1-5; tentative D call: TRBD1 (6 bases). Germline CDR1 and CDR2: SGHVS and FQNEAQ. V was trimmed by 4 bases and J by 6 bases, leaving 22 bases between them. CDR3 length equals 17 residues. DNA of the CDR3: TGTGCCAGCAGCTCCCCTTTCCAGGGGAGATGGGTTCAGCCCCAGCATTTT. The encoded protein is CASSSPFQGRWVQPQHF. Together with reference TRBV7-8 and TRBJ1-5, the CDR3 gives the full variable domain: GAGVSQSPRYKVAKRGQDVALRCDPISGHVSLFWYQQALGQGPEFLTYFQNEAQLDKSGLPSDRFFAERPEGSVSTLKIQRTQQEDSAVYLCASSSPFQGRWVQPQHFGDGTRLSIL.

This clone has more than one count but fewer than ten. The junction and the germline gene differ at one end; a read error may be behind it. CDR3 sequence: CASGDVRAF. As DNA, the CDR3 is TGTGCCAGCGGAGATGTCCGCGCCTTC. The chain uses TRBV28 and TRBJ1-2; D remains ambiguous. There are 9 residues in the CDR3. Germline V lookup: CDR1 MDHEN, CDR2 SYDVKM.

The chain carries TRBV5-4 and TRBJ2-3; 12 bases match TRBD2. V was pared by 4 bases and J by 4 bases, with 13 bases of the junction left unmatched. CDR3 length: 18 residues. CDR1 and CDR2 (germline): SGHNT, YYREEE (reference sequence). CDR3 protein: CASSVDFGLAGGSDTQYF. The DNA for the CDR3 is TGTGCCAGCAGCGTCGACTTCGGGCTAGCGGGGGGGTCAGATACGCAGTATTTT. Combining the CDR3 with reference TRBV5-4 and TRBJ2-3 gives the whole variable domain ETGVTQSPTHLIKTRGQQVTLRCSSQSGHNTVSWYQQALGQGPQFIFQYYREEENGRGNFPPRFSGLQFPNYSSELNVNALELDDSALYLCASSVDFGLAGGSDTQYFGPGTRLTVL.

Regarding this clone: The junction shows a germline mismatch at one end, possibly a read error. V is TRBV5-1 and J is TRBJ1-2, with 7 bases lining up with TRBD1. The CDR3 has 14 residues. Germline V gives CDR1 SGHRS, CDR2 YFSETQ. CDR3 region: CTSSLDRANYGYTF. CDR3 DNA: TGCACCAGCAGCTTAGACAGGGCTAACTATGGCTACACCTTC.

This chain uses TRBV13 with TRBJ1-5; D is uncertain. The CDR3 runs to 13 residues. Germline V gene sequence: CDR1 PRHDT, CDR2 FYEKMQ (reference sequence). V lost 0 bases and J 9 bases, leaving 9 bases between the germline ends. The CDR3 sequence: CASSLGREWPQHF. The CDR3 DNA follows: TGTGCCAGCAGCTTAGGCCGGGAATGGCCCCAGCATTTT.

The chain joins TRBV7-2 to TRBJ2-1; unclear D gene. CDR1 is SGHTA, CDR2 FQGNSA, per germline. The CDR3 is made up of 18 amino acids. Trimming shortened V by 1 base and J by 0 bases, and 16 bases separated the two germline ends. The CDR3 sequence is CASSLGGSGFGSYNEQFF. The CDR3, as DNA: TGTGCCAGCAGCTTAGGCGGATCGGGTTTTGGCTCCTACAATGAGCAGTTCTTC.

This chain joins TRBV27 and TRBJ2-1; possibly TRBD2 for D (6 bases). This CDR3 is 15 amino acids long. Germline-derived CDR1 and CDR2 are MNHEY and SMNVEV (reference sequence). Trimming stripped 5 bases from V and 8 bases from J, with 19 bases between. The CDR3 region is CASSPLGLYSDEQFF. The CDR3 nucleotides read TGTGCCAGCAGTCCCCTGGGACTCTACAGCGATGAGCAGTTCTTC.

This chain connects TRBV6-5 to TRBJ2-7; a weak D match, TRBD1 (6 bases). The germline V gene has CDR1 MNHEY and CDR2 SVGAGI. V lost 3 bases and J lost 5, with 14 bases in between. This CDR3 has 14 residues. The DNA of the CDR3 is TGTGCCAGCAGTTATGGGGGCGAATTGCACGAGCAGTACTTC. It codes for CASSYGGELHEQYF.

The chain links TRBV6-4 to TRBJ2-2; 9 nucleotides agree with TRBD1. This CDR3 spans 16 amino acids. The junction had 5 bases not matched to a gene; V was cut back by 3 bases and J by 3 bases. Germline assignment: CDR1 MRHNA and CDR2 SNTAGT. CDR3 sequence reads: CASSEKQGADTGELFF. Written as DNA, the CDR3 is TGTGCCAGCAGTGAGAAACAGGGGGCCGACACCGGGGAGCTGTTTTTT.

The CDR3 DNA is TGCGCCAGCAGCCGAAATAGCGGGGGGGCTTCAGATACGCAGTATTTT. It is translated as CASSRNSGGASDTQYF. The rearrangement uses TRBV5-1 and TRBJ2-3, with 11 positions matching TRBD2. Germline V gene lookup returns CDR1 SGHRS and CDR2 YFSETQ. The trim removed 4 bases at V and 4 bases at J, leaving 8 bases unmatched. The CDR3 has 16 amino acids.

The CDR3 reads CASSLLASTSYEQYV. CDR3 nucleotides: TGTGCCAGCAGCTTACTAGCGTCGACCTCCTACGAGCAGTACGTC. The V gene is TRBV5-6, the J gene TRBJ2-7; 7 bases are shared with TRBD2. The V segment lost 2 bases and the J segment 0 bases; nucleotides outside the gene matches: 5. The CDR3 is 15 residues long. From germline, CDR1 is SGHDT and CDR2 YYEEEE.

The chain carries TRBV28 and TRBJ1-5, with TRBD1 as a possible D gene (6 bases). In germline, CDR1 is MDHEN, CDR2 SYDVKM. The CDR3 length is 14 residues. The V end lost 7 bases, the J end lost 7 bases, and 17 bases lay between the germline ends. The CDR3 sequence is CASTQPRGGQPQHF. The CDR3 DNA is TGTGCCAGCACCCAACCCAGGGGCGGGCAGCCCCAGCATTTT.

The rearrangement joins TRBV11-1 to TRBJ1-1; D remains unclear. Trimming left V 1 base short and J 4 bases short, with 10 bases between. Germline CDR1 reads SGHAT; CDR2 reads FQDESV (reference sequence). The length of the CDR3 is 14 residues. DNA for the CDR3: TGTGCCAGCAGCTTAGGACGAGGTCCCACTGAAGCTTTCTTT. Translated: CASSLGRGPTEAFF.

The CDR3 DNA reads as TGTGCCAGCAGCCGACAGGGCGAGGCGACTGAAGCTTTCTTT. Its protein is CASSRQGEATEAFF. The chain carries TRBV6-5 and TRBJ1-1, with 7 bases aligning to TRBD1. Losses at the gene ends were 6 bases for V and 5 bases for J; bases not matched to a gene: 9. Germline V CDR1 and CDR2: MNHEY, SVGAGI. The CDR3 contains 14 residues.